This TCR beta chain was recovered during a study of T cells in Graves' hyperthyroidism and ophthalmopathy. Study overall: Before treatment of any kind, peripheral blood was taken at initial diagnosis.

Each diagnosis drew on symptoms, thyroxine, TRAb, thyroid ultrasound and orbital computed tomography findings. A word on this clonotype: A much bigger clone sits one base away, suggesting this may be a read error.

The investigators amplified TCR beta CDR3 regions from RNA transcripts. TCR CDR3 underwent first-round RT-PCR with the HTBI primer set. TCRdb reprocessed the multiplex PCR reads via MiXCR and lists one record per CDR3 protein. Here the sample spans about 480,000 distinct CDR3 sequences, under 25% being singletons. The sequence derives from a woman in her 70s with Graves' ophthalmopathy. Sequenced input: blood.

The CDR3 reads CASSVGRKAYEQYF. CDR3 nucleotides: TGTGCCAGCAGCGTTGGACGGAAGGCGTACGAGCAGTACTTC. The J gene is TRBJ2-7, the V gene TRBV9; D uncertain. V was clipped by 2 bases and J by 4 bases, with 13 bases between them. Germline lookup yields CDR1 SGDLS and CDR2 YYNGEE. The CDR3 is made up of 14 amino acids.